This T cell receptor beta chain was sequenced for a study of technical replicates of blood from a few donors. Unmatched junction bases numbered 13, after V lost 6 bases and J lost 7 bases. Germline CDR1 SGHRS, CDR2 YFSETQ. This CDR3 contains 16 residues. Clones were sequenced by immunoSEQ multiplex PCR, and TCRdb holds only the in-frame ones, with some missing. The sample lists some 84,000 clones; around 90% were seen once. This chain uses TRBV5-1 with TRBJ2-1; the match to TRBD2 covers 10 bases. The sample was T cells isolated from PBMCs. The receptor was isolated from a human donor in good health. Written as DNA, the CDR3 is TGCGCCAGCACCCCTACTAGCGGGACCACCCTAAATGAGCAGTTCTTC. Translation: CASTPTSGTTLNEQFF.